A selection of T cell receptor beta chains follows, all from one sample in a study of T cells expressing NK-cell markers. From the 5' RACE reads, TCRdb lists one entry per CDR3 protein and no DNA. The sample shows approximately 440,000 distinct CDR3 sequences, and around 1.4% sits with its ten largest clones. Sequenced material: blood T cells: a sorted CD56 or NKG2C T cell subset, CD4+ or CD8+ T cells, or bulk PBMC T cells (not recorded which). The receptors here all came from a woman between 45 and 60 years old in good health. Each CDR3 is given with its conserved first and last residue. Each record gives: J gene, V gene, CDR3 protein.

TRBJ1-1 TRBV6-1 CASTLGHRKNTEAFF
TRBJ2-3 TRBV20-1 CSAPRVLAGGSTDTQYF
TRBJ1-2 TRBV20-1 CSARDQQSLGYTF
TRBJ2-5 TRBV20-1 CGTGLLETQYF
TRBJ1-1 TRBV19 CASSIEQGVAEAFF
TRBJ2-5 TRBV7-3 CASSSLGAGGETQYF
TRBJ2-1 TRBV29-1 CSVGASSGRSSEQFF
TRBJ2-3 TRBV18 CASSPKQLAGVPSTDTQYF
TRBJ1-2 TRBV10-2 CASSAGWSLGGGYTF
TRBJ1-2 TRBV5-6 CASSLSVYGYTF
TRBJ1-4 TRBV6-1 CASSPPTGTANEKLFF
TRBJ1-5 TRBV20-1 CSAYSYSNQPQHF
TRBJ2-1 TRBV7-9 CASSLSAAGGPFHEQFF
TRBJ2-1 TRBV24-1 CATSGSGMNEQFF
TRBJ2-2 TRBV10-2 CASRISGSNTGELFF
TRBJ1-2 TRBV12-3/TRBV12-4 CASSLQGQGPIYGYTF
TRBJ2-3 TRBV5-1 CASSSPPRGDTQYF
TRBJ2-3 TRBV14 CASSQVIGDTQYF
TRBJ2-5 TRBV29-1 CSVGLGELVETQYF
TRBJ2-1 TRBV5-1 CASSGTGQNEQFF
TRBJ2-3 TRBV5-1 CASSRTSGDTQYF
TRBJ2-2 TRBV20-1 CSARGASGHTGELFF
TRBJ2-1 TRBV7-9 CASSKDRDEQFF
TRBJ1-2 TRBV4-1 CASSQPLGTVTPDYTF
TRBJ2-5 TRBV11-2 CASLGYSDRGETQYF
TRBJ2-1 TRBV24-1 CATSDPGLAGYNEQFF
TRBJ2-3 TRBV19 CASSIGSLAGGPGDTQYF
TRBJ1-2 TRBV19 CASSIAGSYGYTF
TRBJ2-2 TRBV12-3/TRBV12-4 CASSFRGVTGELFF
TRBJ2-1 TRBV19 CASSRTSGRTNEQFF
TRBJ1-2 TRBV20-1 CSASIRTGYGYTF
TRBJ1-6 TRBV12-3/TRBV12-4 CASGLGGWGSPLHF
TRBJ1-5 TRBV23-1 CASSRGGTPRCNQPQHF
TRBJ2-7 TRBV18 CPSSPDHLAGNEQYF
TRBJ2-7 TRBV7-2 CASSISVSSSYEQYF
TRBJ2-2 TRBV29-1 CSLGDGRTGELFF
TRBJ2-5 TRBV9 CASSSRLPGETQYF
TRBJ2-5 TRBV12-3/TRBV12-4 CASSLSPWQTQYF
TRBJ2-7 TRBV12-3/TRBV12-4 CASSLRGQVFPFEQYF
TRBJ2-5 TRBV4-1 CASSQETGKETQYF
TRBJ1-2 TRBV10-1 CASSEWKLERAPNYGYTF
TRBJ2-3 TRBV6-5 CASRPPGLHTDTQYF
TRBJ1-1 TRBV5-1 CASSRRDRGSLADLEAFF
TRBJ1-5 TRBV12-3/TRBV12-4 CASSLAGTGNNQPQHF
TRBJ2-3 TRBV4-1 CASSQEPRDRPTDTQYF
TRBJ2-1 TRBV10-1 CASSESSFQRDNNEQFF
TRBJ1-2 TRBV27 CASSLSLTGGYGYTF
TRBJ1-1 TRBV7-9 CASSSKGGLGGLNTEAFF
TRBJ1-1 TRBV29-1 CSVRVWNTEAFF
TRBJ2-2 TRBV11-3 CASSLNSPNTGELFF
TRBJ1-1 TRBV5-1 CASRQLGNTEAFF
TRBJ2-7 TRBV2 CASTSGSHEQYF
TRBJ2-3 TRBV7-6 CASSDWTSGRALGTDTQYF
TRBJ2-5 TRBV5-1 CASSLQGLETQYF
TRBJ2-5 TRBV18 CASSRGTSVKETQYF
TRBJ2-6 TRBV24-1 CATSAPFSSGANVLTF
TRBJ2-5 TRBV5-5 CASSFDSLETQYF
TRBJ2-1 TRBV5-5 CASSFRQVYNEQFF
TRBJ2-7 TRBV12-3/TRBV12-4 CASSFGTATYEQYF
TRBJ1-1 TRBV5-5 CASSLGLWDSEAFF